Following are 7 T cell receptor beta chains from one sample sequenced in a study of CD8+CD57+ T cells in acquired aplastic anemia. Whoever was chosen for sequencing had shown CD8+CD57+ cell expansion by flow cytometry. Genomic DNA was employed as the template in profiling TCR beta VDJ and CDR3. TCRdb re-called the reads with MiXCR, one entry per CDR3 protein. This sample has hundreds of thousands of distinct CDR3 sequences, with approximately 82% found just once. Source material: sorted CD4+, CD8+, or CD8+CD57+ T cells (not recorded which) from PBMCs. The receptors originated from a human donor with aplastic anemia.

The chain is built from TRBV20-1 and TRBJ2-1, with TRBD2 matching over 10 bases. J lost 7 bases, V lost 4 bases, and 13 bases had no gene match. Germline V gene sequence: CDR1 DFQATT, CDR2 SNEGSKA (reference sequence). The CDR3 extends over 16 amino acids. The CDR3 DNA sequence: TGCAGTGCTAAAGCGGGGGGGCCTCGTTTAGAAAATGAGCAGTTCTTC. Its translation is CSAKAGGPRLENEQFF.

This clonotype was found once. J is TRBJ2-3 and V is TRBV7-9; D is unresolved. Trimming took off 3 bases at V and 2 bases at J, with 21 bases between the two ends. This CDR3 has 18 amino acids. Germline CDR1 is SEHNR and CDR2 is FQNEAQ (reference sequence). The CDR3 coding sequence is TGTGCCAGCAGCTTTGCAGGAAGCGCAGATACGCACACAGATACGCAGTATTTT. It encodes CASSFAGSADTHTDTQYF.

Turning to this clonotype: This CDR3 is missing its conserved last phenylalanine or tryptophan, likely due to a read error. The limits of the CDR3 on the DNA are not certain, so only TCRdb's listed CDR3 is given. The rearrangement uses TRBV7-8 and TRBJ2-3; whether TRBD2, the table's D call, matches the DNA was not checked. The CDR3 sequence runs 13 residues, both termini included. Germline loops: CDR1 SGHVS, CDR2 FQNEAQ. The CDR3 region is CASRFRGNGTAYS.

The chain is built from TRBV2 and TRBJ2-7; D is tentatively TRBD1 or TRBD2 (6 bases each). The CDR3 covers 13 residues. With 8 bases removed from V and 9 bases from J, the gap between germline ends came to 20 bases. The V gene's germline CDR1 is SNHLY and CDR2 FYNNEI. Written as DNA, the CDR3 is TGTGCCAGCGGGGACGGGGGCGCGGAGACGCAGTACGTC. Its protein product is CASGDGGAETQYV.

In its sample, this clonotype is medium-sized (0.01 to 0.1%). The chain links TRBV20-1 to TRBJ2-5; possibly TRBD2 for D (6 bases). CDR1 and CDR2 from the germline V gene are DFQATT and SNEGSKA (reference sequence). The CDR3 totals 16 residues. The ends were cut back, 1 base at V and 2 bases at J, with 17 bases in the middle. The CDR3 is CSARGRASVGQETQYF. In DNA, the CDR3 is TGCAGTGCTAGAGGGCGGGCTAGCGTGGGGCAAGAGACCCAGTACTTC.

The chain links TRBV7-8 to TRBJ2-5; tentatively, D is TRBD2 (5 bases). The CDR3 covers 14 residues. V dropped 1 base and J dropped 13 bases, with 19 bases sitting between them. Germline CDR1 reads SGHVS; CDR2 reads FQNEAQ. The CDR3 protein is CASSLGPDGKALYF. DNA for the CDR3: TGTGCCAGCAGCTTAGGTCCAGACGGGAAAGCCCTGTACTTC.

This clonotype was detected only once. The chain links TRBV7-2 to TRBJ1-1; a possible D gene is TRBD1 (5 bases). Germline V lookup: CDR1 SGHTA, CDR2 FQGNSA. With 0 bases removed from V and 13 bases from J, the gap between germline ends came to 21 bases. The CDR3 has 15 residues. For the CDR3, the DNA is TGTGCCAGCAGCTTAGCGGTGACAGCGAATACTCAGTATTTCTTT. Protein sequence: CASSLAVTANTQYFF. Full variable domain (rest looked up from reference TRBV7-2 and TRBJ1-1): GAGVSQSPSNKVTEKGKDVELRCDPISGHTALYWYRQSLGQGLEFLIYFQGNSAPDKSGLPSDRFSAERTGGSVSTLTIQRTQQEDSAVYLCASSLAVTANTQYFFGQGTRLTVV.